This TCR beta chain was observed in a study of naive and memory T cell subsets. Study outcomes and limitations: Naive repertoires, especially CD8, held a few larger clonotypes, possibly memory cells re-expressing CD45RA. Over 95% of naive TCR sequences appeared only once after error correction, unlike memory subsets.

The sample holds a few counts of this clonotype. The target antigen is unknown. The beta constant-region primer was an equimolar mix of two oligonucleotides covering TRBC1 and TRBC2. The ligated cDNA underwent four PCR rounds using SP2 and nested alpha and beta constant-region primers. A 12-nucleotide UMI and the SP2 primer were added to the cDNA 3' end by oligonucleotide ligation. TCRdb fed the UMI-ligation and nested PCR reads into MiXCR, producing one record per CDR3 protein. Among tens of thousands of distinct CDR3 sequences listed, approximately 10% were seen once. CMV status came from CD4+ T cell IFNgamma after overnight CMV lysate stimulation of fresh PBMCs. Germline V gives CDR1 MNHNY, CDR2 SVGAGI (reference sequence). Trimming pared 4 bases from V and 0 bases from J, leaving 7 bases between. This CDR3 is 14 amino acids long.

The sample consisted of naive CD8+ T cells from blood. The rearrangement joins TRBV6-6 to TRBJ1-5; D is perhaps TRBD1 (5 bases). This TCR came from a human donor in good health. DNA for the CDR3: TGTGCCAGCAGTTCGGACATTAGCAATCAGCCCCAGCATTTT. Its translation: CASSSDISNQPQHF.